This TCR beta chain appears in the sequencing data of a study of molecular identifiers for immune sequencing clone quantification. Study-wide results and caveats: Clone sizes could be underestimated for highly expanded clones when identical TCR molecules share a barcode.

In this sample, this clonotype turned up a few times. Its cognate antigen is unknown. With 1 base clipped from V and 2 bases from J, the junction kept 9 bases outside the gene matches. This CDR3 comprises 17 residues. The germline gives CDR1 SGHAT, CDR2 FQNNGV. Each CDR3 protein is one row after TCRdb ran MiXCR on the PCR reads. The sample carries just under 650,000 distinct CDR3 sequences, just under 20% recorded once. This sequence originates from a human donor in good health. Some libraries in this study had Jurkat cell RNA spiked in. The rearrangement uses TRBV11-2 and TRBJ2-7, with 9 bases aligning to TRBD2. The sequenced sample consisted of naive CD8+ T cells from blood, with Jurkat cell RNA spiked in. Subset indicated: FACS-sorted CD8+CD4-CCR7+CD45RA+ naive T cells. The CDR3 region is CASSLGLRLAGTYEQYF. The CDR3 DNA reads TGTGCCAGCAGCTTAGGACTGAGGCTAGCGGGAACCTACGAGCAGTACTTC.